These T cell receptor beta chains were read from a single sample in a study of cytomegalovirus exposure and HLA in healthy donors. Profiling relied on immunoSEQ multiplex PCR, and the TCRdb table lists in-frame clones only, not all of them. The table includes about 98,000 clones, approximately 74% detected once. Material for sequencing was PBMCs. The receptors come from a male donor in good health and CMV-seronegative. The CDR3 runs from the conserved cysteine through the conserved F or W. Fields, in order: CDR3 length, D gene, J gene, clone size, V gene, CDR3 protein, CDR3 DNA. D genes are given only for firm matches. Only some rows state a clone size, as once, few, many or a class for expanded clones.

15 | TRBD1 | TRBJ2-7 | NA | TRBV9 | CASSGLTGGPYEQYF | TGTGCCAGCAGCGGACTGACAGGGGGACCCTACGAGCAGTACTTC
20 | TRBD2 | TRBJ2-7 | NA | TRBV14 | CASSQEGSSGGAYLPDEQYF | TGTGCCAGCAGCCAAGAGGGATCCAGCGGGGGGGCCTACCTGCCTGACGAGCAGTACTTC
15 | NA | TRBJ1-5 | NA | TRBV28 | CASSLLGANNQPQHF | TGTGCCAGCAGCTTGCTTGGGGCTAACAATCAGCCCCAGCATTTT
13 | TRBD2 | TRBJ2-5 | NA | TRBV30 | CAWSSTSGETQYF | TGTGCCTGGAGTTCGACTAGCGGGGAGACCCAGTACTTC
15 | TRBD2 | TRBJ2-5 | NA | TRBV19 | CASSRTSGTQETQYF | TGTGCCAGTAGTCGGACTAGCGGGACCCAAGAGACCCAGTACTTC
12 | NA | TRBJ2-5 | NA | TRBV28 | CASSERQETQYF | TGTGCCAGCAGTGAGAGGCAAGAGACCCAGTACTTC
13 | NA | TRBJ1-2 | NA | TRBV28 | CASRLTGPYGYTF | TGTGCCAGCAGACTGACAGGTCCTTATGGCTACACCTTC
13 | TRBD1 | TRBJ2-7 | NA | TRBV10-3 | CAIRGTVPYEQYF | TGTGCCATCAGGGGGACAGTGCCCTACGAGCAGTACTTC
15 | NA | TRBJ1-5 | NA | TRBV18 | CASSPIDRTNQPQHF | TGTGCCAGCTCACCAATAGACAGAACTAATCAGCCCCAGCATTTT
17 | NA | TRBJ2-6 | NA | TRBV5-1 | CASSLRDSSSGANVLTF | TGCGCCAGCAGCTTGCGGGACTCCAGCTCTGGGGCCAACGTCCTGACTTTC
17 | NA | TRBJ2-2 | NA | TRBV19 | CASSMFTIRGDTGELFF | TGTGCCAGTAGTATGTTCACCATCCGGGGAGACACCGGGGAGCTGTTTTTT
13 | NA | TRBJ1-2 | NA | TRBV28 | CASSLPGFYGYTF | TGTGCCAGCAGTTTACCAGGGTTCTATGGCTACACCTTC
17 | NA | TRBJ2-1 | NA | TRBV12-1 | CASSFRTSGRDDNEQFF | TGTGCCAGCAGCTTTCGAACGAGCGGGAGGGATGACAATGAGCAGTTCTTC
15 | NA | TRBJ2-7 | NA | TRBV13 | CASSPGQRASYEQYF | TGTGCCAGCAGCCCCGGGCAGCGGGCCTCCTACGAGCAGTACTTC
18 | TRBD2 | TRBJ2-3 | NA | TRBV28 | CASSLGLALSSSTDTQYF | TGTGCCAGCAGTTTGGGACTAGCCCTCTCTTCTAGCACAGATACGCAGTATTTT
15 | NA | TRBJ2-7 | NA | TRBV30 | CAWNRGWQPDGEQYF | TGTGCCTGGAATAGGGGCTGGCAACCCGATGGCGAGCAGTACTTC
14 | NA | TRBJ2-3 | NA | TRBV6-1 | CASSARGAGDTQYF | TGTGCCAGCAGTGCTCGCGGGGCGGGAGATACGCAGTATTTT
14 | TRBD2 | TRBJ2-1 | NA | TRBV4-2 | CASSQAQREGGQFF | TGTGCCAGCAGCCAAGCTCAGCGGGAGGGTGGGCAGTTCTTC
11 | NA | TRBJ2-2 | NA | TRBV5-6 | CASSRGGELFF | TGTGCCAGCAGCAGGGGCGGGGAGCTGTTTTTT
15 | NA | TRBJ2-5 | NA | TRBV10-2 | CASSEHRTGKETQYF | TGCGCCAGCAGTGAGCACCGGACGGGAAAAGAGACCCAGTACTTC
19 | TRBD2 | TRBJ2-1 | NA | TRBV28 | CARIIGLAGPEAPYNEQFF | TGTGCCAGAATAATCGGACTAGCGGGACCCGAAGCCCCCTACAATGAGCAGTTCTTC
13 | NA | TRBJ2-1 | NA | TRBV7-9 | CASSLKGGDEQFF | TGTGCCAGCAGCTTAAAAGGGGGAGATGAGCAGTTCTTC
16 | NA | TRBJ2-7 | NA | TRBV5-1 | CASSWADGFASYEQYF | TGCGCCAGCAGCTGGGCCGACGGCTTTGCGTCCTACGAGCAGTACTTC
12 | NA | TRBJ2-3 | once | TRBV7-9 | CASSFSADTQYF | TGTGCCAGCAGCTTTAGTGCAGATACGCAGTATTTT
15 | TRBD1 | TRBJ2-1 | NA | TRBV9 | CASSPPGQAANEQFF | TGTGCCAGCAGCCCTCCGGGACAGGCCGCCAATGAGCAGTTCTTC
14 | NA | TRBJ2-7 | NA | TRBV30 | CAWSTVPATYEQYF | TGTGCCTGGAGTACAGTGCCAGCTACCTACGAGCAGTACTTC
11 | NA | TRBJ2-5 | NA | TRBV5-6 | CASSFGETQYF | TGTGCCAGCAGCTTCGGTGAGACCCAGTACTTC
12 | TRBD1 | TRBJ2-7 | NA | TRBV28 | CASMGQNYEQYF | TGTGCCAGTATGGGACAGAACTACGAGCAGTACTTC
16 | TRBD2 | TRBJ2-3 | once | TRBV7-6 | CASSYASGRARDTQYF | TGTGCCAGCAGCTATGCTAGCGGGAGGGCCAGAGATACGCAGTATTTT
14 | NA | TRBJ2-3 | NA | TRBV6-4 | CASRISGSTDTQYF | TGTGCCAGCAGAATTAGCGGCAGCACAGATACGCAGTATTTT
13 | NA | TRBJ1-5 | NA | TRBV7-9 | CASRGTDSQPQHF | TGTGCCAGCAGAGGGACTGACAGTCAGCCCCAGCATTTT
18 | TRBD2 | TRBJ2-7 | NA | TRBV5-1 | CASSLALNTGGRTYEQYF | TGCGCCAGCAGCTTGGCCCTAAATACCGGCGGGAGAACGTACGAGCAGTACTTC
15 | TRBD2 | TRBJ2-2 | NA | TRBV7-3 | CASSLRTSGRGELFF | TGTGCCAGCAGCTTAAGGACTAGCGGGAGAGGGGAGCTGTTTTTT
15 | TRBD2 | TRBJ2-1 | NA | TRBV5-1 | CASKGTSGRGNEQFF | TGCGCCAGCAAGGGGACTAGCGGGAGAGGCAATGAGCAGTTCTTC
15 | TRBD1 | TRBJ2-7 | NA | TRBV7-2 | CASSPGTESTYEQYF | TGTGCCAGCAGCCCCGGGACAGAAAGTACCTACGAGCAGTACTTC
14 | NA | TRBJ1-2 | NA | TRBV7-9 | CSSSLREGNYGYTF | TGTTCCAGCAGCTTACGTGAGGGAAACTATGGCTACACCTTC
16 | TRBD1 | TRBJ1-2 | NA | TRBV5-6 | CASSPGTGPTICGYTF | TGTGCCAGCAGCCCCGGGACAGGCCCCACTATCTGCGGCTACACCTTC
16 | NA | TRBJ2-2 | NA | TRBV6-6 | CASMGSPRQNTGELFF | TGTGCCAGCATGGGCAGTCCCCGCCAGAACACCGGGGAGCTGTTTTTT
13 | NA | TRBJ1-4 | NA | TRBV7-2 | CASSRGDNEKLFF | TGTGCCAGCAGCCGCGGGGATAATGAAAAACTGTTTTTT
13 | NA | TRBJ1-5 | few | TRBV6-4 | CASSVSYNQPQHF | TGTGCCAGCAGTGTTAGTTACAATCAGCCCCAGCATTTT
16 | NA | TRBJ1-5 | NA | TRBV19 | CASSISGGPGNQPQHF | TGTGCCAGTAGTATCTCGGGGGGCCCCGGCAATCAGCCCCAGCATTTT
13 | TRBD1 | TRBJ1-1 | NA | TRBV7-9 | CASSLGQGRGAFF | TGTGCCAGCAGCTTAGGACAGGGGCGTGGAGCTTTCTTT
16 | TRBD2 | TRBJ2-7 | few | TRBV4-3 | CASSQVWASGSDEQYF | TGCGCCAGCAGCCAAGTTTGGGCTAGCGGGAGTGACGAGCAGTACTTC
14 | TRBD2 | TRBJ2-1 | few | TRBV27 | CASSTLPTSGSGIF | TGTGCCAGCAGTACGCTCCCGACTAGCGGGAGTGGAATCTTC
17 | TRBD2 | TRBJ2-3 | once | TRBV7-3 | CASSFTSGRAGGDTQYF | TGTGCCAGCAGCTTCACTAGCGGGAGGGCCGGGGGAGATACGCAGTATTTT
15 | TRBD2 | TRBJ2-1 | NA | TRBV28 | CASSQTSGSYNEQFF | TGTGCCAGCAGCCAGACTAGCGGGTCTTACAATGAGCAGTTCTTC
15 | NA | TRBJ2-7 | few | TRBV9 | CASSPRQAASYEQYF | TGTGCCAGCAGCCCCCGGCAGGCCGCCTCCTACGAGCAGTACTTC
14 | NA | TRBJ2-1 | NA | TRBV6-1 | CASSGLGYHNEQFF | TGTGCCAGCAGTGGACTAGGGTACCACAATGAGCAGTTCTTC
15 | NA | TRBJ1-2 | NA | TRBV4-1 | CASSQGPGAENGYTF | TGCGCCAGCAGCCAAGGTCCAGGGGCGGAGAATGGCTACACCTTC
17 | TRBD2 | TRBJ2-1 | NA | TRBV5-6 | CASSRLAEAHGLDEQFF | TGTGCCAGCAGCCGACTAGCGGAGGCCCACGGCCTAGATGAGCAGTTCTTC
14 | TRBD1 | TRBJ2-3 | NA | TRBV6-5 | CASSSQTGGQTQYF | TGTGCCAGCAGTTCCCAGACAGGGGGCCAAACCCAGTATTTT
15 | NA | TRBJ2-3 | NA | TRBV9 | CASSGTVSSTDTQYF | TGTGCCAGCAGCGGGACAGTTTCTAGCACAGATACGCAGTATTTT
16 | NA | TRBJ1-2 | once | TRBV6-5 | CASSSTTTGSDYGYTF | TGTGCCAGCAGTTCAACTACTACAGGGAGCGACTATGGCTACACCTTC